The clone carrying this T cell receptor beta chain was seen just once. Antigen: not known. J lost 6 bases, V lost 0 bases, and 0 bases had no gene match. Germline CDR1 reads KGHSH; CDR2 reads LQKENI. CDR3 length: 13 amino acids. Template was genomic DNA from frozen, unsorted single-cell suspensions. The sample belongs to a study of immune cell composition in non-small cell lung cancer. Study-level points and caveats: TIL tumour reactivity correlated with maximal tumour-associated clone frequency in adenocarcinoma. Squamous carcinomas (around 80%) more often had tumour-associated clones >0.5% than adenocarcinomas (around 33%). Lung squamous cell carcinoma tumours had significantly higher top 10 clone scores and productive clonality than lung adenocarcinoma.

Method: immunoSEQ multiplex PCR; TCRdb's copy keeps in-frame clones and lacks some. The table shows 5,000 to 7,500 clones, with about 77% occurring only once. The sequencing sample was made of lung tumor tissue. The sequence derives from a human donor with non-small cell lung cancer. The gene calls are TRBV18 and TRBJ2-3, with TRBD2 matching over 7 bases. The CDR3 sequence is CASSPPGGDTQYF. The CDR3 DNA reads TGTGCCAGCTCACCACCGGGGGGGGATACGCAGTATTTT.